These T cell receptor beta chains were read from a single sample in a study of vaccination and CD4 T cells after COVID-19. TCRdb itself ran the PCR reads through MiXCR, one entry per CDR3 protein. The sample lists 13,000 or so distinct CDR3 sequences, 50% to 65% seen once, with roughly 12% in the top ten. These receptors lack a known antigen. Sequencing used CD4+ T cells from blood, cultured in vitro. Every receptor here comes from a human donor who had recovered from COVID-19. Both conserved end residues are part of each CDR3. A D gene is named only where the DNA matches it firmly. Not every row has a clone size; where given, it reads once, few, many or a size class.

TGTGCCAGCAGTTACCGGGACAATGAGCAGTTCTTC	CASSYRDNEQFF	TRBJ2-1	TRBV5-4	.	.
TGTGCCAGCAGCTTAGAAGGTTTAGCGTTGGAGCAGTACTTC	CASSLEGLALEQYF	TRBJ2-7	TRBV7-2	.	.
TGCAGTGCTAGTCAGGGCGGCTGGTATGGCTACACCTTC	CSASQGGWYGYTF	TRBJ1-2	TRBV20-1	few	.
TGTGCCAGCAGCCCCGGTGCGATGAGGAATTCACCCCTCCACTTT	CASSPGAMRNSPLHF	TRBJ1-6	TRBV12-3/TRBV12-4	.	.
TGTGCCATCAGTGAGGTGGCGATCTCTGGAAACACCATATATTTT	CAISEVAISGNTIYF	TRBJ1-3	TRBV10-3	.	.
TGTGCCAGCAGTGTTGAGACAGGCAATAAAGCTTTCTTT	CASSVETGNKAFF	TRBJ1-1	TRBV6-4	few	.
TGTGCCACCAGTGATTTCGGCAGGGAGAGCCAAGAGACCCAGTACTTC	CATSDFGRESQETQYF	TRBJ2-5	TRBV24-1	.	.
TGTGCCACCAGCAAGGGACACTCCTCTGGAAACACCATATATTTT	CATSKGHSSGNTIYF	TRBJ1-3	TRBV15	.	.
TGTGCCAGCAGCCAATTACGAGGACCAGGCTTTGGGGGGAATCGGCCCCAGCATTTT	CASSQLRGPGFGGNRPQHF	TRBJ1-5	TRBV7-2	.	.
TGTGCCACCAGTGATTTGTTGCCGGGACAGGGGTTTCGCTACACCTTC	CATSDLLPGQGFRYTF	TRBJ1-2	TRBV24-1	few	TRBD1
TGTGCCAGCAGCTTGGGAGGGAATGGCTATGGCTACACCTTC	CASSLGGNGYGYTF	TRBJ1-2	TRBV5-4	few	.
TGTGCCAGCTCACCAAGCAATGAGCAGTTCTTC	CASSPSNEQFF	TRBJ2-1	TRBV18	.	.
TGTGCCAGTAGTCCCCTCGGGGACAGGGGTACCTACGAGCAGTACTTC	CASSPLGDRGTYEQYF	TRBJ2-7	TRBV19	few	TRBD1
TGCAGTGCCCCTCGGGCGGGAATACTCTACGAGCAGTACTTC	CSAPRAGILYEQYF	TRBJ2-7	TRBV20-1	.	.
TGCAGTGCTAGAAGGGGGACTAGCGCATCCCAAGAGACCCAGTACTTC	CSARRGTSASQETQYF	TRBJ2-5	TRBV20-1	.	TRBD2
TGTGCCGGAGGAGCGGGAGAGACCCAGTACTTC	CAGGAGETQYF	TRBJ2-5	TRBV2	.	.
TGTGCCAGCGGATTAGCGGGAGGGACCAACAATGAGCAGTTCTTC	CASGLAGGTNNEQFF	TRBJ2-1	TRBV6-1	medium-sized	TRBD2
TGTGCCAGCAGGCCAGCGGGAGGCTCCTACGAGCAGTACTTC	CASRPAGGSYEQYF	TRBJ2-7	TRBV7-3	.	TRBD2
TGTGCCAGCAGTGAAGTCCGGGCGGGGCAGGCGGGCTATGGCTACACCTTC	CASSEVRAGQAGYGYTF	TRBJ1-2	TRBV2	.	.
TGTGCCAGCAGCCAGACAGGGGCGAGGGCCCCGAATGAAAAACTGTTTTTT	CASSQTGARAPNEKLFF	TRBJ1-4	TRBV7-9	.	TRBD1